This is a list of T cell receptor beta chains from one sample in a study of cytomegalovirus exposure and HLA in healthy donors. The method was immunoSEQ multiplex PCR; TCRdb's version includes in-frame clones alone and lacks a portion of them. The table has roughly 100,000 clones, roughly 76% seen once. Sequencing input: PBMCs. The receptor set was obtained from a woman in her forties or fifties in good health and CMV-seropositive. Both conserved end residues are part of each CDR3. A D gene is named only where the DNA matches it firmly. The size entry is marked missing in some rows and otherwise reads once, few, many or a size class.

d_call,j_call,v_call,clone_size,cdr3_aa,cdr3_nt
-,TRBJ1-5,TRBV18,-,CASAPDSQNQPQHF,TGTGCCAGCGCCCCGGACAGTCAAAATCAGCCCCAGCATTTT
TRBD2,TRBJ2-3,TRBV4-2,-,CASSQATSGDFTDTQYF,TGTGCCAGCAGCCAAGCCACTAGCGGGGATTTCACAGATACGCAGTATTTT
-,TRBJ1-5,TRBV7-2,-,CASSFSSQGPSGNQPQHF,TGTGCCAGCAGCTTTAGTTCACAGGGCCCTTCTGGTAATCAGCCCCAGCATTTT
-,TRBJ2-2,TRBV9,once,CASSPHNTGELFF,TGTGCCAGCAGCCCCCATAACACCGGGGAGCTGTTTTTT
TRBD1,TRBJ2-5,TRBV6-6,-,CASSRYRGVETQYF,TGTGCCAGCAGCCGCTACAGGGGCGTGGAGACCCAGTACTTC
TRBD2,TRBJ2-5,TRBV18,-,CASSGTSGEYQETQYF,TGTGCCAGCAGCGGGACTAGCGGAGAGTACCAAGAGACCCAGTACTTC
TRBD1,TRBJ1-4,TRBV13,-,CASSLGQGSQLFF,TGTGCCAGCAGCTTGGGACAGGGGTCCCAGCTGTTTTTT
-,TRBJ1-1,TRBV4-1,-,CASSQQGYDTEAFF,TGCGCCAGCAGCCAGCAGGGATACGACACTGAAGCTTTCTTT
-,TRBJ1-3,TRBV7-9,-,CASSSSGRAPGNTIYF,TGTGCCAGCAGCTCAAGTGGGAGGGCGCCGGGAAACACCATATATTTT
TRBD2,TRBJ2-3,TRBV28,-,CASLGLAGAMGPRYF,TGTGCCAGCCTCGGACTAGCGGGGGCCATGGGACCCCGGTATTTT
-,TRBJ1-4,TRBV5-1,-,CASSSTGTTNEKLFF,TGCGCCAGCAGCTCAACAGGGACGACTAATGAAAAACTGTTTTTT
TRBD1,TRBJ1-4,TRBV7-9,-,CASSLTGGWEKLFF,TGTGCCAGCAGCTTGACAGGGGGATGGGAAAAACTGTTTTTT
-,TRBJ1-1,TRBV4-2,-,CASSQGYRQVSTEAFF,TGTGCCAGCAGCCAAGGTTACAGGCAAGTGAGCACTGAAGCTTTCTTT
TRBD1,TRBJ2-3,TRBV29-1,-,CSATGTGGLRDTQYF,TGCAGCGCAACCGGGACAGGGGGTCTCAGAGATACGCAGTATTTT
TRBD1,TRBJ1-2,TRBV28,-,CASSFSPDREPFYGYTF,TGTGCCAGCAGTTTTTCCCCGGACAGGGAACCTTTCTATGGCTACACCTTC
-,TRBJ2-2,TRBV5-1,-,CASSLGTTFTGELFF,TGCGCCAGCAGCTTGGGTACCACATTCACCGGGGAGCTGTTTTTT
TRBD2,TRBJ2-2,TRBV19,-,CASSRGLAGGTSTGELFF,TGTGCCAGTAGTAGGGGACTAGCGGGGGGGACGAGCACCGGGGAGCTGTTTTTT
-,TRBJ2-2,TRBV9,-,CASSATGTGELFF,TGTGCCAGCAGCGCGACCGGGACCGGGGAGCTGTTTTTT
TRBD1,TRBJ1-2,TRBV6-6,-,CASSTGQSNLGGYTF,TGTGCCAGCAGTACGGGACAGTCAAACCTAGGGGGCTACACCTTC
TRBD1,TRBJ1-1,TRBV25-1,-,CASIGTGAYEAFF,TGTGCCAGCATTGGGACAGGGGCCTATGAAGCTTTCTTT
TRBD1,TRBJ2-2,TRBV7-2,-,CASSLDTGGLRLFF,TGTGCCAGCAGCTTAGACACAGGGGGCCTGCGACTGTTTTTT
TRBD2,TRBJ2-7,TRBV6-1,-,CASSVELAGGLSSYEQYF,TGTGCCAGCAGTGTGGAACTAGCGGGGGGCCTGAGCTCCTACGAGCAGTACTTC
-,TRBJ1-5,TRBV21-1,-,CASSNPPNQPQHF,TGTGCCAGCAGCAACCCTCCTAATCAGCCCCAGCATTTT
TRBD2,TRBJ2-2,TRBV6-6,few,CASSYTAGGPNGELFF,TGTGCCAGCAGTTACACAGCGGGGGGGCCTAACGGGGAGCTGTTTTTT
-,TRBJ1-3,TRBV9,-,CASSVALRDSGNTIYF,TGTGCCAGCAGCGTAGCTCTGCGGGACTCTGGAAACACCATATATTTT
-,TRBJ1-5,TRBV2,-,CASSGTQGTVPNQPQHF,TGTGCCAGCAGTGGCACCCAGGGGACCGTTCCGAATCAGCCCCAGCATTTT
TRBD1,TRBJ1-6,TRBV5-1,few,CASSLDTGGTNSPLHF,TGCGCCAGCAGCTTGGACACAGGGGGTACTAATTCACCCCTCCACTTT
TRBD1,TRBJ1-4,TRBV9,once,CASSTRTGEGEKLFF,TGTGCCAGCAGCACAAGGACAGGGGAAGGGGAAAAACTGTTTTTT
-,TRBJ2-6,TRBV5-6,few,CASSLSLFAGSGANVLTF,TGTGCCAGCAGCTTGAGTTTGTTCGCGGGCTCCGGGGCCAACGTCCTGACTTTC
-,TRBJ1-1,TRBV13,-,CASSPGTQTEAFF,TGTGCCAGCAGCCCGGGGACACAAACTGAAGCTTTCTTT
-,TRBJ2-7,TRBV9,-,CASSPTPDIYEQYF,TGTGCCAGCAGCCCCACCCCAGATATCTACGAGCAGTACTTC